The clone carrying this T cell receptor (beta chain) has a single count. Its antigen is not identified. TCRdb's copy holds only in-frame clones and misses some; the assay was immunoSEQ multiplex PCR. The sample comprises fewer than 50,000 clones, 70% to 85% of which are singletons, and roughly 2.1% rests with the top ten. The data derive from a study of vaccination effects on CD4 cells after COVID-19. Study-level information: After the second dose, samples were taken at median day 72.

V dropped 6 bases and J dropped 6 bases, with 23 bases sitting between them. Germline CDR1 is LNHDA and CDR2 is SQIVND (reference sequence). The length of the CDR3 is 17 residues. Before sequencing, viral peptide pools were used by the ViraFEST assay to expand antigen-specific CD4+ T cells. Once cultured for about 9 days, the cells underwent separation to obtain CD4+ T cells. Participants received two doses of either the BNT162b2 or mRNA-1273 vaccine. Vaccinated participants had no history of SARS-CoV-2 infection and tested negative for nucleocapsid antibodies. Cultures used about 2 million PBMC per well, around 9 IU/ml IL-2 and around 9.8 ug/ml peptides.

Sequences were derived from CD4+ T cells from PBMCs cultured with HCoV-NL63 spike peptides, sampled after COVID-19 vaccination. This chain uses TRBV19 with TRBJ2-2; D not resolved. The receptor was derived from a human donor who received a COVID-19 vaccine. Some clones in this sample may be carry-over from other donors' samples. The CDR3 sequence: CASSDPGGVAVAGELFF. CDR3 DNA sequence: TGTGCCAGTAGCGACCCTGGTGGAGTCGCCGTGGCCGGGGAGCTGTTTTTT.